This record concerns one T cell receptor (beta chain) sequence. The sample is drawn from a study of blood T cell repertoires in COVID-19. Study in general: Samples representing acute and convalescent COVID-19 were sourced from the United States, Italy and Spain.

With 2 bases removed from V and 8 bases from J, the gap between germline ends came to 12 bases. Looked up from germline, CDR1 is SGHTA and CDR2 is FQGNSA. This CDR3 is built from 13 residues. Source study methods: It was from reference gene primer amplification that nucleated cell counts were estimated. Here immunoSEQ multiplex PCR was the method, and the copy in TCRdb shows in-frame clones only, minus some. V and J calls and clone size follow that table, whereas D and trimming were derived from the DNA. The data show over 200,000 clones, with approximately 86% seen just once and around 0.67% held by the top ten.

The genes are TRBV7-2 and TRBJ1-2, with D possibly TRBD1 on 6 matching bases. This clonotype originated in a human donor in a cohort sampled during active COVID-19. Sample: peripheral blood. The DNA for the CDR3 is TGTGCCAGCAGCTTAAACGTTAGGGGGGGCTACACCTTC. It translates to CASSLNVRGGYTF.